This entry describes one TCR beta chain. What it binds is unknown. Every patient underwent thyroid surgery untreated. The V and J ends lost 5 bases and 9 bases, in that order; junction bases with no gene match: 12. Looked up from germline, CDR1 is SGHAT and CDR2 is FQNNGV. The CDR3 totals 15 residues. This entry belongs to a study of metastatic and nonmetastatic thyroid tumors. Study-level background: Comparison of repertoires was carried out across blood and tumor or nodule tissue from malignant and benign thyroid patients. Study observations and caveats: It was reported that TCR beta diversity was significantly higher in malignant thyroid tumors than benign nodules, in blood and tumor.

Original analysis: In papillary thyroid cancer, a distant-metastasis classifier was built using CDR3 differences across clinicopathological groups. Using MiXCR, TCRdb re-called clones from the PCR reads. The V and J calls reflect TCRdb's pipeline rather than the authors' work. The sample has 30,000 or so clones, roughly 25% seen once; the top ten hold about 10%. The chain joins TRBV11-2 to TRBJ2-1, with 8 positions matching TRBD2. The sequence was obtained from a female donor with papillary thyroid cancer or a benign thyroid nodule (not recorded which). Some clones in this sample may be carry-over from other donors' samples. Sequencing was carried out using blood. CDR3 DNA sequence: TGTGCCAGCAGCCCGCGAGCGGGAGATGGAAGTGAGCAGTTCTTC. Translated, it gives CASSPRAGDGSEQFF. Full variable domain (remainder filled in from reference TRBV11-2 and TRBJ2-1): EAGVAQSPRYKIIEKRQSVAFWCNPISGHATLYWYQQILGQGPKLLIQFQNNGVVDDSQLPKDRFSAERLKGVDSTLKIQPAKLEDSAVYLCASSPRAGDGSEQFFGPGTRLTVL.